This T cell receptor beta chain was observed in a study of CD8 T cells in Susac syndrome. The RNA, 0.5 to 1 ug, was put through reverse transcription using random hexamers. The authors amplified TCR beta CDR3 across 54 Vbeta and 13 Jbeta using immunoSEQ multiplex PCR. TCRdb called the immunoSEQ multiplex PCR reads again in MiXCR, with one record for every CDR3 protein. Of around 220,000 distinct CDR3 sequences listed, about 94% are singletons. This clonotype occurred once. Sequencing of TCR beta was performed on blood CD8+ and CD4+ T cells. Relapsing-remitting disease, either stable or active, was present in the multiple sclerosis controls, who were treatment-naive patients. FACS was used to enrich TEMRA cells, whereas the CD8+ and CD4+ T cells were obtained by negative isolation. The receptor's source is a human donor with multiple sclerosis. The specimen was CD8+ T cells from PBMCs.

The CDR3 loop is CASSSVDIDTEAFF. The CDR3 region has the DNA TGTGCCAGCAGTTCGGTGGATATAGACACTGAAGCTTTCTTT. V gene TRBV12-3 or TRBV12-4 combines with J gene TRBJ1-1; unclear D gene. The CDR3 has 14 residues. Trimming shortened V by 4 bases and J by 3 bases, and 12 bases separated the two germline ends.